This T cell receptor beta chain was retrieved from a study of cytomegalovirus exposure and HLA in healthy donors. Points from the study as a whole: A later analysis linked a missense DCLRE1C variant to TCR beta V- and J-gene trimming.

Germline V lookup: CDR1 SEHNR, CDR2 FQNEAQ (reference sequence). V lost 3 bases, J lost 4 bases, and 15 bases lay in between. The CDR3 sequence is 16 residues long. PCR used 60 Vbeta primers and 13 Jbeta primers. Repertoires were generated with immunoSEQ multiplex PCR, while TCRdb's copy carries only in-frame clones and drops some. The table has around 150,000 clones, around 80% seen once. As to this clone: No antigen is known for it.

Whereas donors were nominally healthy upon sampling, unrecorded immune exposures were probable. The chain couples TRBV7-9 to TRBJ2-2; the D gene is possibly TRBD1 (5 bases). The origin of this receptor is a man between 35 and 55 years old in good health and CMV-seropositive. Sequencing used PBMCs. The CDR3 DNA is TGTGCCAGCAGCTTCATACAGGCCAGGGCCACCGGGGAGCTGTTTTTT. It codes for CASSFIQARATGELFF.